A selection of T cell receptor beta chains follows, all from one sample in a study of technical replicates of blood from a few donors. Some clones are missing from TCRdb's copy, which holds only in-frame ones; the method was immunoSEQ multiplex PCR. The sample has tens of thousands of clones, about 93% seen once; the top ten hold about 0.39%. The sequenced sample consisted of T cells isolated from PBMCs. The origin of the receptors is a human donor in good health. The CDR3 runs from the conserved cysteine through the conserved F or W. Fields, in order: CDR3 length, V gene, D gene, clone size, J gene, CDR3 protein, CDR3 DNA. The D gene is left open where the match is weak. Size is stated for part of the rows, as once, few or many counts, or as a class when the clone is expanded.

>15|TRBV27|TRBD2|.|TRBJ2-1
CASSLLAGGPYEQFF
TGTGCCAGCAGTTTATTAGCGGGAGGGCCGTATGAGCAGTTCTTC
>13|TRBV5-5|TRBD1|.|TRBJ1-1
CASSWDRNTEAFF
TGTGCCAGCAGTTGGGACAGGAACACTGAAGCTTTCTTT
>13|TRBV27|.|once|TRBJ1-2
CATIRGGIYGYTF
TGTGCCACCATCCGAGGGGGAATCTATGGCTACACCTTC
>15|TRBV11-3|TRBD1|.|TRBJ2-7
CASSLGRTGSDEQYF
TGTGCCAGCAGCTTAGGACGGACAGGGTCGGACGAGCAGTACTTC
>14|TRBV9|.|.|TRBJ2-3
CASSATLSTDTQYF
TGTGCCAGCAGCGCGACACTTAGCACAGATACGCAGTATTTT
>17|TRBV5-4|TRBD2|.|TRBJ2-1
CASSFSSGRSSYNEQFF
TGTGCCAGCAGCTTTTCATCCGGGAGGAGCTCCTACAATGAGCAGTTCTTC
>14|TRBV30|.|.|TRBJ2-4
CAWRGRLTKNIQYF
TGTGCCTGGAGGGGGCGCTTAACCAAAAACATTCAGTACTTC
>16|TRBV5-6|TRBD2|once|TRBJ2-3
CASSPRTSGRTDTQYF
TGTGCCAGCAGCCCCCGGACTAGCGGGAGAACAGATACGCAGTATTTT
>15|TRBV5-1|TRBD2|.|TRBJ2-3
CASSLDGRAEDTQYF
TGCGCCAGCAGCTTGGACGGGAGGGCCGAAGATACGCAGTATTTT
>15|TRBV28|TRBD2|.|TRBJ2-5
CASRPGLAGVKTQYF
TGTGCCAGCAGACCAGGACTAGCGGGAGTAAAGACCCAGTACTTC
>14|TRBV9|.|.|TRBJ2-7
CASSVDGGTYEQYF
TGTGCCAGCAGCGTAGACGGAGGGACCTACGAGCAGTACTTC
>15|TRBV28|.|.|TRBJ1-2
CASSLTRGALYGYTF
TGTGCCAGCAGTTTAACGCGGGGGGCCCTCTATGGCTACACCTTC
>15|TRBV7-3|.|.|TRBJ2-3
CASSLNIASTDTQYF
TGTGCCAGCAGCTTAAATATAGCTAGCACAGATACGCAGTATTTT
>14|TRBV4-3|TRBD1|.|TRBJ2-7
CASSQETGDYEQYF
TGCGCCAGCAGCCAAGAGACAGGGGACTACGAGCAGTACTTC
>12|TRBV7-8|.|.|TRBJ1-2
CASSSGFYGYTF
TGTGCCAGCAGCTCAGGGTTCTATGGCTACACCTTC
>15|TRBV27|TRBD2|once|TRBJ2-1
CASSPERGSMDEQFF
TGTGCCAGCAGTCCCGAGCGGGGGAGCATGGATGAGCAGTTCTTC
>16|TRBV5-4|.|.|TRBJ2-2
CASSLNPAGVAGELFF
TGTGCCAGCAGCTTGAACCCAGCGGGTGTGGCCGGGGAGCTGTTTTTT
>15|TRBV27|.|.|TRBJ1-2
CASSLRTEANYGYTF
TGTGCCAGCAGTTTAAGGACAGAGGCCAACTATGGCTACACCTTC
>14|TRBV11-3|TRBD1|few|TRBJ2-7
CASSTGTGSYEQYF
TGTGCCAGCAGTACCGGGACAGGGTCCTACGAGCAGTACTTC
>20|TRBV18|.|.|TRBJ2-4
CASSPGPSPSNTIAKNIQYF
TGTGCCAGCTCACCGGGGCCATCACCTTCTAACACCATAGCCAAAAACATTCAGTACTTC
>15|TRBV6-1|.|.|TRBJ1-4
CASTSIREENEKLFF
TGTGCCAGCACCTCTATACGCGAGGAAAATGAAAAACTGTTTTTT
>19|TRBV30|TRBD1|.|TRBJ1-3
CAWEQFRDRNHNLGNTIYF
TGTGCCTGGGAACAATTCCGGGACAGAAACCATAACCTTGGAAACACCATATATTTT
>14|TRBV6-4|.|few|TRBJ1-1
CASSEQVSGTEAFF
TGTGCCAGCAGTGAGCAGGTATCAGGGACTGAAGCTTTCTTT
>13|TRBV7-6|.|.|TRBJ2-5
CASSLGGTETQYF
TGTGCCAGCAGCTTAGGGGGGACTGAGACCCAGTACTTC